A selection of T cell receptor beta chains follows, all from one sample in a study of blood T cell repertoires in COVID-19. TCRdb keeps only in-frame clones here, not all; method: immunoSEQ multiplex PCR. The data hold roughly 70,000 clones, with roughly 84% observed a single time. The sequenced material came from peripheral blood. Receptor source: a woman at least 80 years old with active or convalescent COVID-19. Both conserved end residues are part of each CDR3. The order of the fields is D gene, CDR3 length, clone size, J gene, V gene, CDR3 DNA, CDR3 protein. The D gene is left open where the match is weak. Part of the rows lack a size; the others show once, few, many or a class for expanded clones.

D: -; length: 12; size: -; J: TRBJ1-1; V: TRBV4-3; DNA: TGCGCCAGCAGCCAATCAAACACTGAAGCTTTCTTT; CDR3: CASSQSNTEAFF
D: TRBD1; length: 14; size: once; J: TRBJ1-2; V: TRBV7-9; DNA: TGTGCCAGCAGCATCGACAGGGCACGGTTCGGCTACACCTTC; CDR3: CASSIDRARFGYTF
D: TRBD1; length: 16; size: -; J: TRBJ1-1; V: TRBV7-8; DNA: TGTGCCAGCAGCTTCCGGGACAGGGGGACGAACACTGAAGCTTTCTTT; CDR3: CASSFRDRGTNTEAFF
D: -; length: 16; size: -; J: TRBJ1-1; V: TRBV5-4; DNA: TGTGCCAGCAGCTTGAGAGCGGGGGGCCGAGGCACTGAAGCTTTCTTT; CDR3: CASSLRAGGRGTEAFF
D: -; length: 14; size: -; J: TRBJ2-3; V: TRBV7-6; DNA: TGTGCCAGCAGCTTAGCGGTAATTCGGGATACGCAGTATTTT; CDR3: CASSLAVIRDTQYF
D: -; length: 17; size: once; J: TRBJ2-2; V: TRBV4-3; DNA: TGCGCCAGTGCCGTAAACCCCGTCGGACTCAAGGGCGGGGAGCTGTTTTTT; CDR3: CASAVNPVGLKGGELFF
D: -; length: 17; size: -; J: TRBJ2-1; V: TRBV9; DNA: TGTGCCAGCAGCGTATCGGCATACTCCGGAGGACACAATGAGCAGTTCTTC; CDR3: CASSVSAYSGGHNEQFF
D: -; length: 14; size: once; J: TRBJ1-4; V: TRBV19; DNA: TGTGCCAGTAGTGTAGGACAGTCGGCAGTACAACTGTTTTTT; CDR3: CASSVGQSAVQLFF
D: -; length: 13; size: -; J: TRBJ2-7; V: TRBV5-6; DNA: TGTGCCAGCAGTCGGCCAGGCCCCTACGAGCAGTACTTC; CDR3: CASSRPGPYEQYF
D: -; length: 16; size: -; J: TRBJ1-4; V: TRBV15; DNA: TGTGCCACCAGCAGATCCCCTCCACGGGTTGATGAAAAACTGTTTTTT; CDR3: CATSRSPPRVDEKLFF
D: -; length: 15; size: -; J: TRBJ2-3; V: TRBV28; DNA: TGTGCCAGCAGCCCCTCCGGGGGGCAAACAGATACGCAGTATTTT; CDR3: CASSPSGGQTDTQYF
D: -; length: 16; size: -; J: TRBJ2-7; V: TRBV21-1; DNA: TGTGCCAGCAGGAAAGTAACCGGGACAGGGCCTTACGAGCAGTACTTC; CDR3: CASRKVTGTGPYEQYF
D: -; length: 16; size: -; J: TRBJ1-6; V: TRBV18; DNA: TGTGCCAGCTCACCACCCCAGGGGAGCTTTAATTCACCCCTCCACTTT; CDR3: CASSPPQGSFNSPLHF
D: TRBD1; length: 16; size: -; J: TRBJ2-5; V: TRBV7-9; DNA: TGTGCCAGCAGCTTAGCAGTTGGGTCAGGGGGAGAGACCCAGTACTTC; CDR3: CASSLAVGSGGETQYF
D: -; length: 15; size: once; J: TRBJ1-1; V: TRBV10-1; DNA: TGCGCCAGCAGTGAGCGGCGGGGCGGGGGGACTGAAGCTTTCTTT; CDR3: CASSERRGGGTEAFF
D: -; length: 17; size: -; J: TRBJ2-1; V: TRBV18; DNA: TGTGCCAGCTCACCACGAGGTAGCCCGAGCTCCTACAATGAGCAGTTCTTC; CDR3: CASSPRGSPSSYNEQFF
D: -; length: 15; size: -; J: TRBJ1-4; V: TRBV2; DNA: TGTGCCAGCAGTGAAGGACTGGCCGCCCTGGAAAAACTGTTTTTT; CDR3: CASSEGLAALEKLFF
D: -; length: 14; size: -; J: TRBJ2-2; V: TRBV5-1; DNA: TGCGCCAGCAGCTCCGGGACTGGCACCGGGGAGCTGTTTTTT; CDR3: CASSSGTGTGELFF
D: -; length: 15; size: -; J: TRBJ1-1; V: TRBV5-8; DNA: TGTGCCAGCAGCCCTCTGAGGCGTTTGAACACTGAAGCTTTCTTT; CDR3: CASSPLRRLNTEAFF
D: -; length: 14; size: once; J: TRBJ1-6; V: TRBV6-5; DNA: TGTGCCAGCAGGGAGACCTTAGCCAGCTCACCCCTCCACTTT; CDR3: CASRETLASSPLHF
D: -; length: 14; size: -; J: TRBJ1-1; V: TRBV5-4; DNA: TGTGCCAGCAGCGGCGGGACGGCGGCCACTGAAGCTTTCTTT; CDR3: CASSGGTAATEAFF
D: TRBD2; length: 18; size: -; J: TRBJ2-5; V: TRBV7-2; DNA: TGTGCCAGCAGCTTAGAGCGTTTAGCGGGGGGATACCAAGAGACCCAGTACTTC; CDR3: CASSLERLAGGYQETQYF
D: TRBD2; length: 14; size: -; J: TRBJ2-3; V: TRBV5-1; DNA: TGCGCCAGCAGCTTGAGCGGGGGATCAGATACGCAGTATTTT; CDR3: CASSLSGGSDTQYF
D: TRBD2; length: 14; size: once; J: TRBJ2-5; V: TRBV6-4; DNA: TGTGCCAGCAGTGCCAGGGAGGGACAAGAGACCCAGTACTTC; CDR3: CASSAREGQETQYF
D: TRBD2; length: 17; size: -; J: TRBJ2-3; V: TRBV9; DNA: TGTGCCAGCAGCGTGGGACTAGCGGGGGGGTCCACAGATACGCAGTATTTT; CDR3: CASSVGLAGGSTDTQYF
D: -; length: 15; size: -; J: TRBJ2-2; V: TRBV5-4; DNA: TGTGCCAGCAGCTCGTTACAAGGGGGCACCGGGGAGCTGTTTTTT; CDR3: CASSSLQGGTGELFF
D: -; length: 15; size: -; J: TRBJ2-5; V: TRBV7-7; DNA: TGTGCCAGCAGCTTATTGGGAGCAAGCCAAGAGACCCAGTACTTC; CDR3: CASSLLGASQETQYF
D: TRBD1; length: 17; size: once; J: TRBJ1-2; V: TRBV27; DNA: TGTGCCAGCAGTTTATCTCCGACAGGGGGCGGACCCTATGGCTACACCTTC; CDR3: CASSLSPTGGGPYGYTF
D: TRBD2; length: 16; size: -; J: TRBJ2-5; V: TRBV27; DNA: TGTGCCAGCAGTGTACTAGCGGGGGGGTACCAAGAGACCCAGTACTTC; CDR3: CASSVLAGGYQETQYF
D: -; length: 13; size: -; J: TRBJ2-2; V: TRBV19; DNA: TGTGCCAGTAGTACTTTTTCTCCCGGGGAGCTGTTTTTT; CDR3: CASSTFSPGELFF
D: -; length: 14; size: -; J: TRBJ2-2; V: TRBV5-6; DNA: TGTGCCAGCAGCTTGGCAGGGATGGCCGGGGAGCTGTTTTTT; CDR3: CASSLAGMAGELFF
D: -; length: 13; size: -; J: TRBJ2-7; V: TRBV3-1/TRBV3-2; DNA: TGTGCCAGTGGAACCGGACTACCCTACGAGCAGTACTTC; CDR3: CASGTGLPYEQYF
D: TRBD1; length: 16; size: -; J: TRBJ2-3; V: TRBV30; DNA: TGTGCCTGGAGTGTGGGTCAGGGGGCTTTAGCAGATACGCAGTATTTT; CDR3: CAWSVGQGALADTQYF
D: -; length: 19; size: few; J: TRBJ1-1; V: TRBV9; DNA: TGTGCCAGCAGCGTACTAAAAGGAGGGCCCCGCCACTTGAACACTGAAGCTTTCTTT; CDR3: CASSVLKGGPRHLNTEAFF
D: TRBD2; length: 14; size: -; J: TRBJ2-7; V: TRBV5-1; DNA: TGCGCCAGCAGCGAGACTAGCAGCTACGAAAAGCAGTACTTC; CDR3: CASSETSSYEKQYF
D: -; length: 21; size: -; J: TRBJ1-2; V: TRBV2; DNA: TGTGCCAGCACCTCAAGGGGTACAGGGCCTGCTCGTACAGAAGGGTCTTATGGCTACACCTTC; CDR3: CASTSRGTGPARTEGSYGYTF
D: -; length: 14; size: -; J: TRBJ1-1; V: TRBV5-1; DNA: TGCGCCAGCAGCTGGTTCTACTCGGGCACTGAAGCTTTCTTT; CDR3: CASSWFYSGTEAFF
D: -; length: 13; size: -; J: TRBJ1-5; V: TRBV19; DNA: TGTGCCAGTATCGGGCAGGGATTTCAGCCCCAGCATTTT; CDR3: CASIGQGFQPQHF
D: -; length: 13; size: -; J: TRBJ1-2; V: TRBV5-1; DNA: TGCGCCAGCAGCTCAGACACATACTATGGCTACACCTTC; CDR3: CASSSDTYYGYTF
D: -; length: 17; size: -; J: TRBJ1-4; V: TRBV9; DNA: TGTGCCAGCAGCCAACGGGACACTACTGCAACTAATGAAAAACTGTTTTTT; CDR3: CASSQRDTTATNEKLFF
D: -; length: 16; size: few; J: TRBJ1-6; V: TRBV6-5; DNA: TGTGCCAGCAGTTACAGGGGGATGGTCTATAATTCACCCCTCCACTTT; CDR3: CASSYRGMVYNSPLHF
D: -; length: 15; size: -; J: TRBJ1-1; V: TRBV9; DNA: TGTGCCAGCAGCGTAGGGACACTTTTGAACACTGAAGCTTTCTTT; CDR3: CASSVGTLLNTEAFF
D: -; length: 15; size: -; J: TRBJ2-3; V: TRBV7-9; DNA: TGTGCCAGCAGCGGAAATGGACCCCACAGGGATACGCAGTATTTT; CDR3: CASSGNGPHRDTQYF
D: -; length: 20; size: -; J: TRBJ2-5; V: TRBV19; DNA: TGTGCCAGTAGTATAGTGACAAAGAGGGGGGGGCGCCTAGGGCAAGAGACCCAGTACTTC; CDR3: CASSIVTKRGGRLGQETQYF
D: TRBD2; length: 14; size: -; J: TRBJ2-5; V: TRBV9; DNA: TGTGCCAGCAGCGTTGGCCAGCGGGGTCCCCTGTGGTACTTC; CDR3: CASSVGQRGPLWYF
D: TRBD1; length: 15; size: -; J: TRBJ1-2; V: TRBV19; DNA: TGTGCCAGTAGTCCGCTACAGGGGGCTGACTATGGCTACACCTTC; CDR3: CASSPLQGADYGYTF
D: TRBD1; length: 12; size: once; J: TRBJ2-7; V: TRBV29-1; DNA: TGCAGCGTTGCACAGGGGGAATACGAGCAGTACTTC; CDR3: CSVAQGEYEQYF
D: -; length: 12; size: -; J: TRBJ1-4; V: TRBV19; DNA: TGTGCCAGCACAGGGATCAATGAAAAACTGTTTTTT; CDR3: CASTGINEKLFF
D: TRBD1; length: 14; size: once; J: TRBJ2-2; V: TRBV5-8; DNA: TGTGCCAGCAGCTCTACAGGGGCTCACGGGGAGCTGTTTTTT; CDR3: CASSSTGAHGELFF
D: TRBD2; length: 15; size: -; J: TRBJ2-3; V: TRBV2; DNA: TGTGCCAGCAGTGAAGGTAGCGGGGGGGCCGATACGCAGTATTTT; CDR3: CASSEGSGGADTQYF
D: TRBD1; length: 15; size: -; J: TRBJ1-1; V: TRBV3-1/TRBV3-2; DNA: TGTGCCAGCAGCTTGAACGCGGGACAGGGTGTAAGGGCTTTCTTT; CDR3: CASSLNAGQGVRAFF
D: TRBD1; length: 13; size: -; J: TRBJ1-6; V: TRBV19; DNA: TGTGCCAGCGGGGACAGGGTTAATTCACCCCTCCACTTT; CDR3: CASGDRVNSPLHF
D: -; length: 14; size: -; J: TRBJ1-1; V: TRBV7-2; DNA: TGTGCCAGCAGCCCAGGCAGACAGTTCCCTGAAGCTTTCTTT; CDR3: CASSPGRQFPEAFF
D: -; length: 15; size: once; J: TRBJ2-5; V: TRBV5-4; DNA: TGTGCCAGCAGTGTAAGAGATAGCCCCCAAGAGACCCAGTACTTC; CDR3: CASSVRDSPQETQYF
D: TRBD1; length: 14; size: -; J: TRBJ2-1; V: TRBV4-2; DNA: TGTGCCAGCAGCCGGGACAGGGGAGACAATGAGCAGTTCTTC; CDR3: CASSRDRGDNEQFF
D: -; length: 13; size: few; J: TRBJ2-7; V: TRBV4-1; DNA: TGCGCCAGCAGCCAATCGGGCTCCTACGAGCAGTACTTC; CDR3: CASSQSGSYEQYF
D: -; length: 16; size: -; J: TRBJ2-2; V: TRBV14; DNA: TGTGCCAGCAGCCTCTTCTCCGGGGAGATAACCGGGGAGCTGTTTTTT; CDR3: CASSLFSGEITGELFF
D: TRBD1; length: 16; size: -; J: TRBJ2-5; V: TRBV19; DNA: TGTGCCAGTAGTATCTCCGGGACAGGGGGCCAAGAGACCCAGTACTTC; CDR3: CASSISGTGGQETQYF
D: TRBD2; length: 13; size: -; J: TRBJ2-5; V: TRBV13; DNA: TGTGCCAGCAGCTTGCGGGGAGGGGAGACCCAGTACTTC; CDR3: CASSLRGGETQYF